The rows below give T cell receptor beta chains drawn from one sample of a study of CD8+ T cells in alopecia areata. Profiled with immunoSEQ multiplex PCR; TCRdb holds only in-frame clones, not every one. The table has 150,000 to 200,000 clones, 59% seen once; the top ten hold over 12%. Sequencing used CD4+ T cells sorted from blood, obtained at week 0. These receptors were taken from a human donor with alopecia areata. The CDR3 runs from the conserved cysteine through the conserved F or W. D genes are given only for firm matches. Expanded clones get a size class; other rows say once, few or many, or leave the size out.

clone_size,v_call,d_call,j_call,cdr3_aa,cdr3_nt
NA,TRBV10-3,NA,TRBJ1-2,CATRTQGEGGYTF,TGTGCCACCAGAACACAGGGCGAGGGTGGCTACACCTTC
NA,TRBV25-1,NA,TRBJ1-5,CASSLTGFNQPQHF,TGTGCCAGCAGTCTAACAGGGTTCAATCAGCCCCAGCATTTT
NA,TRBV4-1,TRBD1,TRBJ2-5,CASSLQGQGRETQYF,TGCGCCAGCAGCCTCCAGGGACAGGGAAGAGAGACCCAGTACTTC
few,TRBV5-1,NA,TRBJ2-2,CASGRGSANTGELFF,TGCGCCAGCGGCAGGGGTAGTGCGAACACCGGGGAGCTGTTTTTT
few,TRBV29-1,NA,TRBJ1-3,CSVAVVSGNTIYF,TGCAGCGTTGCGGTGGTCTCTGGAAACACCATATATTTT
few,TRBV7-2,NA,TRBJ1-6,CASSLESGRNSPLHF,TGTGCCAGCAGCTTAGAATCAGGCAGGAATTCACCCCTCCACTTT
few,TRBV5-1,NA,TRBJ2-6,CASRATVQEANVLTF,TGCGCCAGCAGGGCGACGGTCCAGGAGGCCAACGTCCTGACTTTC
NA,TRBV2,TRBD2,TRBJ2-4,CASSEALGGDKNIQYF,TGTGCCAGCAGTGAAGCGCTTGGGGGGGATAAAAACATTCAGTACTTC
NA,TRBV29-1,NA,TRBJ2-1,CSRWPRARQQFF,TGCAGCCGTTGGCCAAGGGCCCGGCAGCAGTTCTTC
few,TRBV5-1,NA,TRBJ2-5,CASGVGLGETQYF,TGCGCCAGCGGCGTAGGGCTCGGAGAGACCCAGTACTTC
NA,TRBV29-1,NA,TRBJ2-6,CSVAFSGHSGANVLTF,TGCAGCGTTGCTTTTTCAGGCCACTCTGGGGCCAACGTCCTGACTTTC
NA,TRBV5-1,TRBD2,TRBJ2-5,CASSSRPTSGAQETQYF,TGCGCCAGCAGCTCACGTCCGACTAGCGGGGCGCAAGAGACCCAGTACTTC
NA,TRBV11-2,NA,TRBJ2-7,CASSLSWGGLGEQYF,TGTGCCAGCAGCTTAAGTTGGGGGGGCCTCGGCGAGCAGTACTTC
NA,TRBV5-1,NA,TRBJ2-2,CASSAPWNTGELFF,TGCGCCAGCAGCGCCCCCTGGAACACCGGGGAGCTGTTTTTT
once,TRBV5-1,NA,TRBJ2-2,CASSLGQNTGELFF,TGCGCCAGCAGCTTGGGGCAAAACACCGGGGAGCTGTTTTTT
few,TRBV30,TRBD2,TRBJ2-2,CAWSVRGLVGTGELFF,TGTGCCTGGAGTGTAAGGGGACTAGTTGGTACCGGGGAGCTGTTTTTT
NA,TRBV6-1,NA,TRBJ2-3,CASKREPTDTQYF,TGTGCCAGCAAAAGAGAGCCCACAGATACGCAGTATTTT
NA,TRBV27,NA,TRBJ1-1,CASSVQTGNTEAFF,TGTGCCAGCAGTGTCCAGACAGGGAACACTGAAGCTTTCTTT
NA,TRBV7-2,TRBD1,TRBJ1-5,CASSPTGVSNQPQHF,TGTGCCAGCAGCCCGACAGGGGTTAGCAATCAGCCCCAGCATTTT
few,TRBV30,NA,TRBJ2-6,CAWNLGGPGANVLTF,TGTGCCTGGAATCTGGGGGGCCCTGGGGCCAACGTCCTGACTTTC
NA,TRBV30,NA,TRBJ1-6,CAWSVQNSGNSPLHF,TGTGCCTGGAGTGTACAGAACAGCGGTAATTCACCCCTCCACTTT
NA,TRBV6-5,NA,TRBJ1-5,CASSTGFGQPQHF,TGTGCCAGCAGCACAGGGTTTGGTCAGCCCCAGCATTTT
NA,TRBV4-2,TRBD1,TRBJ1-6,CASSPRGQTYNSPLHF,TGTGCCAGCAGCCCACGGGGACAGACTTATAATTCACCCCTCCACTTT
NA,TRBV5-1,NA,TRBJ1-4,CATSRGTNEKLFF,TGCGCCACCTCCCGCGGAACTAATGAAAAACTGTTTTTT
NA,TRBV30,TRBD2,TRBJ2-3,CAWRGGVTDTQYF,TGTGCCTGGCGGGGGGGTGTCACAGATACGCAGTATTTT
NA,TRBV29-1,NA,TRBJ2-2,CSVRPYTGELFF,TGCAGCGTTCGGCCTTACACCGGGGAGCTGTTTTTT
NA,TRBV6-5,NA,TRBJ1-6,CASSRPGRKNSPLHF,TGTGCCAGCAGTAGACCGGGACGGAAGAATTCACCCCTCCACTTT
few,TRBV27,TRBD1,TRBJ2-7,CASSLRQGAGYEQYF,TGTGCCAGCAGTTTAAGACAGGGGGCGGGCTACGAGCAGTACTTC
few,TRBV7-8,NA,TRBJ2-1,CASSLVREFGNDEQFF,TGTGCCAGCAGCTTAGTCAGGGAGTTCGGGAACGATGAGCAGTTCTTC
NA,TRBV6-5,NA,TRBJ1-5,CASSLDSYQPQHF,TGTGCCAGCAGTTTGGACAGCTATCAGCCCCAGCATTTT
NA,TRBV9,NA,TRBJ2-7,CASSVEGHGETGQYF,TGTGCCAGCAGCGTAGAGGGTCACGGGGAAACCGGGCAGTACTTC
NA,TRBV9,NA,TRBJ2-6,CASSARSGANVLTF,TGTGCCAGCAGCGCCCGATCTGGGGCCAACGTCCTGACTTTC
NA,TRBV30,NA,TRBJ1-5,CAWSRGSQPQHF,TGTGCCTGGAGCCGGGGGAGCCAGCCCCAGCATTTT
NA,TRBV29-1,NA,TRBJ1-2,CSVQREVNYGYTF,TGCAGCGTCCAGCGCGAGGTGAACTATGGCTACACCTTC
NA,TRBV29-1,NA,TRBJ1-3,CSVEETGYSSSGNTIYF,TGCAGCGTTGAGGAGACAGGTTACTCGAGCTCTGGAAACACCATATATTTT
NA,TRBV9,NA,TRBJ2-5,CASSVSGETQYF,TGTGCCAGCAGCGTATCCGGTGAGACCCAGTACTTC
few,TRBV4-2,NA,TRBJ1-4,CASSQDAGEEKLFF,TGTGCCAGCAGCCAGGACGCAGGGGAGGAAAAACTGTTTTTT